This TCR beta chain stems from a study of blood T cell repertoires in COVID-19. The CDR3 is made up of 12 amino acids. After removal of 6 bases from V and 5 bases from J, the junction contained 0 bases not matched to a gene. Original processing notes: Reference gene primer amplification yielded estimated nucleated cell counts. TCRdb's copy holds only in-frame clones and misses some; the assay was immunoSEQ multiplex PCR. That table gives V, J and clone size, and the DNA gave D and trimming. The sample consists of about 130,000 clones, approximately 82% of them appearing once. The V gene is TRBV12-3 or TRBV12-4, the J gene TRBJ2-5, with 10 bases aligning to TRBD2. Sequencing used peripheral blood. The sequence was collected from a man aged 35 to 55 with active or convalescent COVID-19. DNA for the CDR3: TGTGCCAGCAGGACTAGCGGGGAGACCCAGTACTTC. Translation: CASRTSGETQYF.